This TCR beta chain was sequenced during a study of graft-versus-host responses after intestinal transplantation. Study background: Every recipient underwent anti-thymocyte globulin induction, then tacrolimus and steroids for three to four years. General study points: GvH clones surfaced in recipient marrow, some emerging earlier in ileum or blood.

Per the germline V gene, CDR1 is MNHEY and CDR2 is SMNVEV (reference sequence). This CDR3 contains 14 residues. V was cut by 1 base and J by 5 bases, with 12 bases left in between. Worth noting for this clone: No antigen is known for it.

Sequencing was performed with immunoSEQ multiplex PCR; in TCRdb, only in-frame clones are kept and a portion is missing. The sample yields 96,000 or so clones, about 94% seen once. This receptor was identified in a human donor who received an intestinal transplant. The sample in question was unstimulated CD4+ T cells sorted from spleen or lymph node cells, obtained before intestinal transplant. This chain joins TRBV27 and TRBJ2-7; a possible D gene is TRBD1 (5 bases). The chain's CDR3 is CASSLWQGSDEQYF. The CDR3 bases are TGTGCCAGCAGTTTATGGCAGGGATCAGACGAGCAGTACTTC.